The entry that follows covers one T cell receptor (beta chain) sequence. The data originate from a study of blood T cell repertoires in COVID-19. As for the study in general: Samples came from the United States, Italy and Spain, spanning acute and convalescent COVID-19. PBMCs, B-cell-depleted T cells, or T cells were the source of the cDNA or gDNA that made up the material.

The CDR3 length is 16 residues. Germline lookup yields CDR1 SGHKS and CDR2 YYEKEE (reference sequence). The trim removed 1 base at V and 5 bases at J, leaving 7 bases unmatched. The table came from immunoSEQ multiplex PCR; TCRdb's copy has only in-frame clones and leaves some out. In the table there are 340,000 or so clones, 65% to 90% of which are singletons. Those enrolled, adults aged roughly 18 to 95 years, came from about two dozen US areas. Grouping used clinical history reported by participants in a survey and questionnaire. The TCR sequence derives from a woman aged 40-49 years with acute COVID-19. The sample consisted of PBMCs or T cells enriched from blood (not recorded which). V usage is TRBV5-5 and J usage is TRBJ2-5, with 11 positions matching TRBD1. DNA for the CDR3: TGTGCCAGCAGCTTGTACTGGACAGGGGGCGACGAGACCCAGTACTTC. Protein product: CASSLYWTGGDETQYF.